These 21 T cell receptor beta chains share one sample of origin, sequenced in a study of blood T cell repertoires in COVID-19. The repertoire was sequenced with immunoSEQ multiplex PCR; TCRdb's copy has only in-frame clones and lacks some. Counted here are about 100,000 clones, 80% to 95% occurring once; the ten biggest clones make up under 7.5%. Sample: peripheral blood. All receptors derive from a man between 65 and 85 years old with acute or convalescent COVID-19.

The CDR3 bases are TGTGCCAGCAGTGAAGGGGGCGCGGTTGAGACCCAGTACTTC. Translating gives CASSEGGAVETQYF. V is TRBV6-1 and J is TRBJ2-5; weak D call: TRBD1 (5 bases). Germline V lookup: CDR1 MNHNS, CDR2 SASEGT. This CDR3 has 14 amino acids. Deletions cut 1 base from V and 5 bases from J, with 11 bases between.

This chain uses TRBV6-5 with TRBJ2-7, with 14 nucleotides matching TRBD2. The CDR3 is made up of 15 amino acids. In germline, CDR1 is MNHEY, CDR2 SVGAGI. J was trimmed by 7 bases and V by 4 bases; bases with no gene match: 6. CDR3 DNA: TGTGCCAGCAGTTGGGGACTAGCGGGAGTCGAAGAGCAGTACTTC. Protein: CASSWGLAGVEEQYF.

The J gene is TRBJ2-1, the V gene TRBV6-2 or TRBV6-3, with 7 bases aligning to TRBD2. Losses at the gene ends were 5 bases for V and 0 bases for J; bases not matched to a gene: 7. This CDR3 spans 16 amino acids. Germline values: CDR1 MNHEY, CDR2 SVGEGT. The CDR3 region is CASSPERGSSYNEQFF. For the CDR3, the DNA is TGTGCCAGCAGTCCCGAGCGGGGCAGCTCCTACAATGAGCAGTTCTTC.

This rearrangement joins TRBV7-8 to TRBJ1-1; D uncertain. Looked up from germline, CDR1 is SGHVS and CDR2 is FQNEAQ. Deletions cut 1 base from V and 5 bases from J, with 11 bases between. The CDR3 extends over 14 amino acids. The CDR3 DNA is TGTGCCAGCAGCTTAGTTGTGGCGGGTACTGAAGCTTTCTTT. It is translated as CASSLVVAGTEAFF.

The rearrangement uses TRBV19 and TRBJ2-3, with D possibly matching TRBD2 (6 bases). V was cut by 11 bases and J by 2 bases, with 11 bases left in between. The length of the CDR3 is 12 residues. From germline, CDR1 is LNHDA and CDR2 SQIVND (reference sequence). CDR3 loop: CASEGTTDTQYF. The CDR3, as DNA: TGTGCCTCGGAGGGGACCACAGATACGCAGTATTTT. The full variable domain, with the rest looked up from reference TRBV19 and TRBJ2-3, is DGGITQSPKYLFRKEGQNVTLSCEQNLNHDAMYWYRQDPGQGLRLIYYSQIVNDFQKGDIAEGYSVSREKKESFPLTVTSAQKNPTAFYLCASEGTTDTQYFGPGTRLTVL.

The V call is TRBV19, the J call TRBJ1-6, with 7 positions matching TRBD1. The V and J ends lost 3 bases and 10 bases, in that order; junction bases with no gene match: 6. CDR3 size: 14 residues. From germline, CDR1 is LNHDA and CDR2 SQIVND (reference sequence). CDR3 DNA sequence: TGTGCCAGTAGTATTTCTGGGACAGCCTCACCCCTCCACTTT. It is translated as CASSISGTASPLHF.

This chain connects TRBV7-3 to TRBJ2-1; TRBD2 matches at 11 bases. The CDR3 has 15 residues. From germline, CDR1 is SGHTA and CDR2 FQGTGA. V shed 1 base, J shed 9 bases, and the junction held 5 bases outside the gene matches. CDR3: CASSLSGLAGGEQFF. The CDR3 DNA sequence: TGTGCCAGCAGCTTAAGTGGGCTAGCGGGGGGTGAGCAGTTCTTC.

This clone occurred once. The V and J genes are TRBV19 and TRBJ1-2, with no clear D. V shed 4 bases and J shed 6 bases, with 21 bases lying between them. The CDR3 sequence is 16 residues long. Germline loops: CDR1 LNHDA, CDR2 SQIVND (reference sequence). The CDR3 DNA is TGTGCCAGTAGTACTCAATACGCAAGTGGCCTTAATGGCTACACCTTC. Translating it yields CASSTQYASGLNGYTF.

The J gene is TRBJ2-7, the V gene TRBV11-3; 8 bases match TRBD2. The V and J ends lost 2 bases and 0 bases, in that order; junction bases with no gene match: 6. Germline V lookup: CDR1 SGHNT, CDR2 YENEEA. CDR3 length: 16 amino acids. CDR3 amino acids: CASSLSGLGTSYEQYF. CDR3 DNA: TGTGCCAGCAGCTTATCGGGACTAGGGACCTCCTACGAGCAGTACTTC.

V gene TRBV6-5 combines with J gene TRBJ2-5; TRBD2 matches 8 bases. This CDR3 has 13 amino acids. Trimming removed 5 bases from V and 7 bases from J; junction bases left unmatched: 6. Germline values: CDR1 MNHEY, CDR2 SVGAGI. For the CDR3, the DNA is TGTGCCAGCAGTCACTGGACTAGCCGGACCCAGTACTTC. It yields the protein CASSHWTSRTQYF.

The gene calls are TRBV7-8 and TRBJ1-6; 7 bases fit TRBD1. CDR3 length: 15 amino acids. Germline V gene sequence: CDR1 SGHVS, CDR2 FQNEAQ. V was pared by 6 bases and J by 5 bases, with 7 bases of the junction left unmatched. The CDR3: CASRTAGGNNSPLHF. Here the CDR3 DNA reads TGTGCCAGCAGGACGGCAGGGGGGAATAATTCACCCCTCCACTTT.

This clone came up a few times. This chain uses TRBV6-2 or TRBV6-3 with TRBJ2-7; 10 bases agree with TRBD2. After removal of 4 bases from V and 6 bases from J, the junction contained 9 bases not matched to a gene. The CDR3 runs to 15 residues. Germline CDR1 and CDR2: MNHEY and SVGEGT. The DNA of the CDR3 is TGTGCCAGCAGTTCCCCAGCGGGAGGGCCAGGCGAGCAGTACTTC. It translates to CASSSPAGGPGEQYF.

The genes are TRBV6-4 and TRBJ1-2; 8 nucleotides line up with TRBD1. This CDR3 region has 15 residues. After removal of 5 bases from V and 5 bases from J, the junction contained 10 bases not matched to a gene. Germline CDR1 is MRHNA and CDR2 is SNTAGT. The CDR3 loop reads CASSPDRADVYGYTF. The DNA of the CDR3 is TGTGCCAGCAGTCCGGACAGGGCCGACGTTTATGGCTACACCTTC.

This clone was detected only once. This rearrangement joins TRBV30 to TRBJ1-5; no firm D call. This CDR3 has 13 amino acids. Germline V gene lookup returns CDR1 GTSNPN and CDR2 SVGIG (reference sequence). V was cut by 0 bases and J by 3 bases, with 6 bases left in between. DNA of the CDR3: TGTGCCTGGAGTGTCGGGGACAATCAGCCCCAGCATTTT. Its translation: CAWSVGDNQPQHF.

This clone appeared once. The chain links TRBV10-3 to TRBJ1-4, with D maybe TRBD1 (5 bases). V gave up 8 bases and J gave up 3 bases, with 16 bases separating them. The CDR3 has 15 amino acids. Germline CDR1 is ENHRY and CDR2 is SYGVKD. In DNA form, the CDR3 reads TGTGCCATCTCCCGGGGGAACTCGGCTAATGAAAAACTGTTTTTT. Translating gives CAISRGNSANEKLFF.

This rearrangement joins TRBV5-5 to TRBJ1-2, with D unresolved. V lost 4 bases, J lost 5 bases, and 18 bases lay in between. Germline values: CDR1 SGHKS, CDR2 YYEKEE (reference sequence). The CDR3 contains 15 residues. The CDR3, as DNA: TGTGCCAGCAGCCTGGGAAAGGAAGCGGGGTATGGCTACACCTTC. Residues: CASSLGKEAGYGYTF.

The gene calls are TRBV7-8 and TRBJ1-6; maybe TRBD1 (6 bases). Trimming removed 5 bases from V and 4 bases from J, with 18 bases in between. The CDR3 has 17 amino acids. Per germline, CDR1 SGHVS and CDR2 FQNEAQ. This chain's CDR3 is CASSDRDTKGYNSPLHF. DNA of the CDR3: TGTGCCAGCAGCGACCGGGACACCAAAGGGTATAATTCACCCCTCCACTTT.

The chain has TRBV5-1 and TRBJ1-1; TRBD1 matches at 9 bases. The CDR3 loop spans 13 amino acids. V trimming: 2 bases; J trimming: 5 bases; junction bases outside the gene matches: 1. CDR1 and CDR2 (germline): SGHRS, YFSETQ. As DNA, the CDR3 is TGCGCCAGCAGCTTTGACAGGGGGACTGAAGCTTTCTTT. Its protein product is CASSFDRGTEAFF.

The chain uses TRBV18 and TRBJ2-5; the D gene is possibly TRBD2 (5 bases). Germline lookup yields CDR1 KGHSH and CDR2 LQKENI. The ends were cut back, 3 bases at V and 4 bases at J, with 6 bases in the middle. This CDR3 comprises 12 residues. The CDR3 loop is CASSPGRETQYF. CDR3 DNA sequence: TGTGCCAGCTCACCGGGGAGAGAGACCCAGTACTTC.

V gene TRBV6-2 or TRBV6-3 combines with J gene TRBJ1-6, with D unclear. CDR3 length equals 12 residues. Germline assignment: CDR1 MNHEY and CDR2 SVGEGT. The V and J ends lost 3 bases and 9 bases respectively, with 6 bases between them. The CDR3 spells CASSYSGSPLHF. As DNA, the CDR3 is TGTGCCAGCAGTTATTCGGGTTCACCCCTCCACTTT.

The chain is built from TRBV12-3 or TRBV12-4 and TRBJ1-4, with D unresolved. Trimming cost V 6 bases and J 8 bases, with 10 bases left between them. The CDR3 is made up of 12 amino acids. CDR3 in DNA: TGTGCCAGCAGACTAGGGAGGGAAAAACTGTTTTTT. This encodes CASRLGREKLFF.